Listed here are 31 T cell receptor beta chains from one sample, sequenced in a study of blood T cell repertoires in COVID-19. Repertoires were generated with immunoSEQ multiplex PCR, while TCRdb's copy carries only in-frame clones and drops some. The repertoire holds tens of thousands of clones, with around four fifths as singletons. Sequencing was done on a sample of peripheral blood. The receptors stem from a human donor in a cohort sampled during active COVID-19.

V gene TRBV9 combines with J gene TRBJ1-1; 7 nucleotides match TRBD1. The CDR3 is 13 residues long. V was clipped by 2 bases and J by 5 bases; unmatched bases: 3. The germline V gene has CDR1 SGDLS and CDR2 YYNGEE. CDR3 sequence (DNA): TGTGCCAGCAGCGTTACAGGGGTGACTGAAGCTTTCTTT. It yields the protein CASSVTGVTEAFF.

This chain connects TRBV4-1 to TRBJ1-1; TRBD1 might be the D (5 bases). The CDR3 has 13 amino acids. The V gene's germline CDR1 is MGHRA and CDR2 YSYEKL. Trimming left V 1 base short and J 8 bases short, with 11 bases between. CDR3 region: CASSQGGPGEAFF. The DNA of the CDR3 is TGCGCCAGCAGCCAAGGGGGCCCTGGGGAAGCTTTCTTT.

This chain uses TRBV29-1 with TRBJ2-4; D may be TRBD2 (6 bases). Trimming took off 7 bases at V and 2 bases at J, with 12 bases between the two ends. The CDR3 is 13 residues long. CDR1 SQVTM and CDR2 ANQGSEA come from the germline V gene. In DNA form, the CDR3 reads TGCAGCGCGGTTAGCGGCCCCAAAAACATTCAGTACTTC. Encoded protein: CSAVSGPKNIQYF.

The CDR3 sequence: CAISLLATGTSRNTEAFF. The CDR3 nucleotides are TGTGCCATCAGTCTCTTAGCAACAGGGACGTCGAGGAACACTGAAGCTTTCTTT. The rearrangement links TRBV10-3 to TRBJ1-1; TRBD1 might be the D (6 bases). Per the germline V gene, CDR1 is ENHRY and CDR2 is SYGVKD. The CDR3 spans 18 residues. The V end lost 5 bases, the J end lost 1 base, and 23 bases lay between the germline ends.

The genes are TRBV11-2 and TRBJ2-7, with unresolved D. CDR1 and CDR2 from the germline V gene are SGHAT and FQNNGV. V was trimmed by 3 bases and J by 4 bases, leaving 4 bases between them. The CDR3 covers 11 residues. The CDR3 spells CASSFSYEQYF. The CDR3 coding sequence is TGTGCCAGCAGCTTCAGTTACGAGCAGTACTTC.

The genes are TRBV4-1 and TRBJ1-1; D is unclear. The CDR3 is 13 amino acids. Germline V gene data show CDR1 as MGHRA and CDR2 as YSYEKL. Trimming left V 11 bases short and J 4 bases short, with 17 bases between. The CDR3 region has the DNA TGCGCCTCCAGCCGCGGGGAGGGCACTGAAGCTTTCTTT. Its translation: CASSRGEGTEAFF.

By its share, this clone is medium-sized. This chain links TRBV4-1 with TRBJ2-7, with TRBD2 matching 12 bases. This CDR3 region has 14 residues. V shed 4 bases and J 6 bases; nucleotides not matched to a gene: 4. The V gene's germline CDR1 is MGHRA and CDR2 YSYEKL. CDR3: CASSPGLAGTEQYF. Written as DNA, the CDR3 is TGCGCCAGCAGCCCTGGACTAGCGGGGACCGAGCAGTACTTC.

This clone was found once. The chain has TRBV7-3 and TRBJ2-3; TRBD2 aligns across 10 bases. V lost 4 bases to trimming and J lost 5 bases; unmatched junction nucleotides: 6. This CDR3 is built from 15 residues. CDR1 and CDR2 from the germline V gene are SGHTA and FQGTGA. The DNA of the CDR3 is TGTGCCAGCAGCTCCTTAGCGGGGGGACAAGATACGCAGTATTTT. It translates to CASSSLAGGQDTQYF.

The chain has TRBV12-3 or TRBV12-4 and TRBJ1-4; 7 bases align to TRBD1. With V trimmed by 3 bases and J by 8 bases, 3 bases remained unmatched. The CDR3 is 13 amino acids. The CDR3 coding sequence is TGTGCCAGCAGTTTGTTAGGGGGCGAAAAACTGTTTTTT. Residues: CASSLLGGEKLFF.

V gene TRBV30 combines with J gene TRBJ1-2; 9 bases fit TRBD1. CDR1 GTSNPN and CDR2 SVGIG come from the germline V gene (reference sequence). The CDR3 covers 12 residues. Trimming at V came to 8 bases and at J to 8 bases, leaving 9 bases not matched to a gene. The CDR3 loop is CAAGRDREGYTF. In DNA form, the CDR3 reads TGTGCCGCAGGGAGGGACAGGGAAGGCTACACCTTC.

The chain is built from TRBV4-1 and TRBJ2-3; tentatively, D is TRBD1 (6 bases). The V end was cut by 3 bases, the J end by 5 bases, with 15 bases between. CDR1 and CDR2 from the germline V gene are MGHRA and YSYEKL. The CDR3 contains 15 residues. The CDR3 loop is CASSHTGTELDTQYF. As DNA, the CDR3 is TGCGCCAGCAGCCATACAGGGACCGAGTTAGATACGCAGTATTTT.

The chain carries TRBV5-1 and TRBJ2-1; D may be TRBD1 (5 bases). The V gene lost 2 bases and the J gene lost 5 bases, with 20 bases spanning the gap. CDR3 length: 17 amino acids. Germline loops: CDR1 SGHRS, CDR2 YFSETQ. The CDR3 DNA sequence: TGCGCCAGCAGCTTAGGGTGGGCCAGGGTAATGGACAATGAGCAGTTCTTC. Translation: CASSLGWARVMDNEQFF.

A remark on this clone: This sample includes further DNA sequences coding for the same CDR3. V is TRBV19 and J is TRBJ2-2; D possibly corresponds to TRBD2 (5 bases). Germline V lookup: CDR1 LNHDA, CDR2 SQIVND (reference sequence). Between the trimmed V and J ends, which lost 3 bases and 0 bases, there was a span of 11 bases. CDR3 length: 16 amino acids. CDR3 amino acids: CASSILGSSNTGELFF. The CDR3 nucleotides read TGTGCCAGTAGTATTTTGGGGAGCTCGAACACCGGGGAGCTGTTTTTT.

The chain has TRBV10-3 and TRBJ2-3; 12 nucleotides line up with TRBD2. The CDR3 is 14 amino acids. The germline gives CDR1 ENHRY, CDR2 SYGVKD. V dropped 6 bases and J dropped 5; count of bases not matched to a gene: 3. The DNA of the CDR3 is TGTGCCATCAGGTCTAGCGGGGGGGGAGATACGCAGTATTTT. This codes for CAIRSSGGGDTQYF.

J is TRBJ2-4 and V is TRBV7-9; D might be TRBD1 (6 bases). The V end lost 2 bases, the J end lost 2 bases, and 16 bases lay between the germline ends. The germline V gene encodes CDR1 SEHNR and CDR2 FQNEAQ (reference sequence). The CDR3 runs to 17 residues. The CDR3 protein is CASSLIGDTRSKNIQYF. The CDR3, as DNA: TGTGCCAGCAGCTTAATAGGGGACACCCGTTCCAAAAACATTCAGTACTTC.

The chain joins TRBV5-4 to TRBJ2-1, with 8 bases matching TRBD2. Germline-derived CDR1 and CDR2 are SGHNT and YYREEE (reference sequence). This CDR3 comprises 15 residues. V was clipped by 1 base and J by 2 bases; unmatched bases: 2. CDR3 sequence: CASSLRGGAYNEQFF. CDR3 nucleotide sequence: TGTGCCAGCAGCTTGCGGGGGGGTGCCTACAATGAGCAGTTCTTC.

The chain has TRBV9 and TRBJ1-1; perhaps TRBD1 as D (5 bases). This CDR3 spans 13 amino acids. Trimming took off 4 bases at V and 7 bases at J, with 14 bases between the two ends. The germline V gene encodes CDR1 SGDLS and CDR2 YYNGEE. The CDR3 is CASSPLAGDEAFF. The DNA for the CDR3 is TGTGCCAGCAGCCCCTTGGCGGGGGATGAAGCTTTCTTT.

The chain uses TRBV19 and TRBJ2-6, with no clear D. Trimming removed 3 bases at V and 2 bases at J, with 14 bases between. The CDR3 has 17 amino acids. Germline-derived CDR1 and CDR2 are LNHDA and SQIVND (reference sequence). CDR3 DNA: TGTGCCAGTAGTATTTTAGTCTCGAGAACTGGGGCCAACGTCCTGACTTTC. Its translation is CASSILVSRTGANVLTF.

The J gene is TRBJ2-1, the V gene TRBV7-2; 7 bases map to TRBD2. The V gene's germline CDR1 is SGHTA and CDR2 FQGNSA. CDR3 length: 15 amino acids. V was clipped by 6 bases and J by 4 bases; unmatched bases: 9. In DNA, the CDR3 is TGTGCCAGCAGTCCTGAGGGACTACGATACAATGAGCAGTTCTTC. Residues: CASSPEGLRYNEQFF. Complete variable domain (other parts from reference TRBV7-2 and TRBJ2-1): GAGVSQSPSNKVTEKGKDVELRCDPISGHTALYWYRQSLGQGLEFLIYFQGNSAPDKSGLPSDRFSAERTGGSVSTLTIQRTQQEDSAVYLCASSPEGLRYNEQFFGPGTRLTVL.

The CDR3 loop is CASSQVSGGRGTQYF. CDR3 DNA: TGCGCCAGCAGCCAAGTTAGCGGGGGAAGGGGGACCCAGTACTTC. The rearrangement links TRBV4-1 to TRBJ2-5; TRBD2 matches at 9 bases. From germline, CDR1 is MGHRA and CDR2 YSYEKL. This CDR3 spans 15 amino acids. With V trimmed by 1 base and J by 7 bases, 7 bases remained unmatched.

The chain uses TRBV27 and TRBJ2-1, with D uncertain. The CDR3 consists of 13 residues. V was trimmed by 4 bases and J by 5 bases, leaving 9 bases between them. Germline lookup yields CDR1 MNHEY and CDR2 SMNVEV (reference sequence). Here the CDR3 DNA reads TGTGCCAGCAGTTACACTACCAACAATGAGCAGTTCTTC. It is translated as CASSYTTNNEQFF.

This rearrangement joins TRBV30 to TRBJ1-6; unclear D gene. The V end lost 0 bases, the J end lost 8 bases, and 11 bases lay between the germline ends. Per the germline V gene, CDR1 is GTSNPN and CDR2 is SVGIG (reference sequence). The CDR3 is 14 amino acids. In DNA, the CDR3 is TGTGCCTGGAGTGTACGCGGCGGCGATTCACCCCTCCACTTT. Its translation is CAWSVRGGDSPLHF.

The CDR3 region has the DNA TGTGCCAGCTCACCACCTGCAGGCTTCAGGACAGATACGCAGTATTTT. Amino acids: CASSPPAGFRTDTQYF. V is TRBV18 and J is TRBJ2-3; D is unresolved. In germline, CDR1 is KGHSH, CDR2 LQKENI. The CDR3 contains 16 residues. V gave up 0 bases and J gave up 3 bases, with 13 bases separating them.

This clone was seen a handful of times. The chain carries TRBV19 and TRBJ1-2; TRBD1 matches 7 bases. The germline V gene has CDR1 LNHDA and CDR2 SQIVND (reference sequence). J lost 0 bases, V lost 4 bases, and 5 bases had no gene match. The CDR3 consists of 15 residues. The DNA of the CDR3 is TGTGCCAGTAGTAGGGGACAGCCCGCTAACTATGGCTACACCTTC. Translated: CASSRGQPANYGYTF.

The chain carries TRBV19 and TRBJ1-3; D is ambiguous. Trimming took off 6 bases at V and 7 bases at J, with 16 bases between the two ends. This CDR3 is 14 amino acids long. CDR1 and CDR2 from the germline V gene are LNHDA and SQIVND (reference sequence). In nucleotides, the CDR3 is TGTGCCAGTAGCCCCCGGGAGTGGTGGAACACCATATATTTT. Encoded protein: CASSPREWWNTIYF.

J is TRBJ1-5 and V is TRBV19, with D perhaps TRBD1 (6 bases). V was shortened by 9 bases and J by 0 bases, with 30 bases between the two germline ends. This CDR3 has 20 residues. Germline CDR1 is LNHDA and CDR2 is SQIVND (reference sequence). The CDR3 protein is CARPWAWTKKQGYSNQPQHF. The CDR3 bases are TGTGCCAGGCCTTGGGCGTGGACAAAGAAACAGGGATATAGCAATCAGCCCCAGCATTTT.

This clone was seen a single time. The chain is built from TRBV11-2 and TRBJ2-7; D might be TRBD1 (5 bases). CDR1 is SGHAT and CDR2 is FQNNGV in the germline V gene. This CDR3 has 13 residues. V dropped 5 bases and J dropped 6 bases, with 14 bases sitting between them. CDR3 coding DNA: TGTGCCAGCAGCCCCCAGGGCCTGACCGAGCAGTACTTC. This gives the protein CASSPQGLTEQYF.

CDR3 DNA sequence: TGTGCCAGCTCCGGGGGGTCCATCAAAAACATTCAGTACTTC. This sequence encodes CASSGGSIKNIQYF. V is TRBV18 and J is TRBJ2-4; 7 bases are a match to TRBD2. Germline-derived CDR1 and CDR2 are KGHSH and LQKENI. The CDR3 has 14 residues. Trimming cost V 6 bases and J 3 bases; bases outside gene matches: 5.

The chain carries TRBV6-5 and TRBJ1-1; a weak D match, TRBD1 (5 bases). The V gene's germline CDR1 is MNHEY and CDR2 SVGAGI. CDR3 size: 14 residues. The V gene lost 2 bases and the J gene lost 1 base, with 8 bases spanning the gap. In nucleotides, the CDR3 is TGTGCCAGCAGTTACCTAACAGGGAACACTGAAGCTTTCTTT. Translation gives CASSYLTGNTEAFF.

The rearrangement uses TRBV27 and TRBJ1-6; D is unclear. V was clipped by 4 bases and J by 0 bases, with 4 bases between them. The CDR3 covers 14 residues. Germline-derived CDR1 and CDR2 are MNHEY and SMNVEV (reference sequence). CDR3 sequence (DNA): TGTGCCAGCAGTTACAGCTCCTATAATTCACCCCTCCACTTT. As protein: CASSYSSYNSPLHF.

V is TRBV24-1 and J is TRBJ2-2, with 7 bases fitting TRBD2. The CDR3 is 16 residues long. The V and J ends lost 9 bases and 1 base, in that order; junction bases with no gene match: 10. Germline CDR1 and CDR2: KGHDR and SFDVKD. In DNA, the CDR3 is TGTGCCACCGGAAAGTCGGGGGGAGAGAACACCGGGGAGCTGTTTTTT. It specifies CATGKSGGENTGELFF.